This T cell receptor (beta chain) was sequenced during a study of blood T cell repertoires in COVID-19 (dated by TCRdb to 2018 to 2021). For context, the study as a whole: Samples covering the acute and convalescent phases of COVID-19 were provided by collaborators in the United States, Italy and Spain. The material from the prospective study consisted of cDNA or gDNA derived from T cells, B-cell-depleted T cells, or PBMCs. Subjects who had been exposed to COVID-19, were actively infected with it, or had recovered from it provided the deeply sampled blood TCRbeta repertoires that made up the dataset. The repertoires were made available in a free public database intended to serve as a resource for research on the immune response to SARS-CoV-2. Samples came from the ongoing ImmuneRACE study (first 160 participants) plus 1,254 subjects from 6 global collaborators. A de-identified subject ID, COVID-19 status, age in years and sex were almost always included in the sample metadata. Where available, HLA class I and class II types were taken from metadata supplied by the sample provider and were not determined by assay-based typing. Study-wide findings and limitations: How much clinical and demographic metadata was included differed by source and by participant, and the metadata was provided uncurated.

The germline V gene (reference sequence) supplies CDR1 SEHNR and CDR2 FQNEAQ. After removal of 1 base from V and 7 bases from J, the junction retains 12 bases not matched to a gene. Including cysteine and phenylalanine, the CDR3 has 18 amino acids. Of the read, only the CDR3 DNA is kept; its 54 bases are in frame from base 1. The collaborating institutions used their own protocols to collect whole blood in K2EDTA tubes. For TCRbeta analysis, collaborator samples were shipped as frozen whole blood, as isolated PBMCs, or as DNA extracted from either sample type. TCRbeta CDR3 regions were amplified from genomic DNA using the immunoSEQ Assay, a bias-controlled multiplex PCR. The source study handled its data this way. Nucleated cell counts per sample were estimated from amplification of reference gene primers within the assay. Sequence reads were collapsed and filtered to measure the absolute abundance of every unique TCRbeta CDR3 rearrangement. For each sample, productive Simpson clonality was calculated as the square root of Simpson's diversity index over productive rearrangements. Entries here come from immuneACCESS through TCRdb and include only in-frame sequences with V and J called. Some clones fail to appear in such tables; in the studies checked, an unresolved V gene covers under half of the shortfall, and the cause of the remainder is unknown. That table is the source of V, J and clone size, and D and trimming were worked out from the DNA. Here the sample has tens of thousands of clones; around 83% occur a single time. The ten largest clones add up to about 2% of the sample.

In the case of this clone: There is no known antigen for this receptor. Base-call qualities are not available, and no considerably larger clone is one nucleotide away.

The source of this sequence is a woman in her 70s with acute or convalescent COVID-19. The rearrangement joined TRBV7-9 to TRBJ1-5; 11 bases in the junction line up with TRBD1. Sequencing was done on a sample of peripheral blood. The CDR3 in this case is CASSLGTGGPLGGQPQHF. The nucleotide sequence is TGTGCCAGCAGCTTAGGGACAGGGGGCCCCCTCGGCGGCCAGCCCCAGCATTTT.